A single sample is the source of the 8 T cell receptor beta chains below, sequenced in a study of cytomegalovirus exposure and HLA in healthy donors. A multiplex PCR was run with 60 Vbeta primers and 13 Jbeta primers. The repertoire was sequenced with immunoSEQ multiplex PCR; TCRdb's copy has only in-frame clones and lacks some. The profile shows approximately 110,000 clones, roughly three quarters of them singletons. The sample taken for sequencing was PBMCs. The receptors were sampled from a woman between 45 and 65 years old in good health and CMV-seropositive.

This clone showed up just once. The genes are TRBV27 and TRBJ2-7; 12 nucleotides line up with TRBD1. Germline V gene sequence: CDR1 MNHEY, CDR2 SMNVEV (reference sequence). Trimming removed 2 bases from V and 8 bases from J; junction bases left unmatched: 7. CDR3 length: 15 residues. The CDR3 DNA sequence: TGTGCCAGCAGTTTAACCGGGACAGGGGGCGGGAAGCAGTACTTC. It is translated as CASSLTGTGGGKQYF.

This chain uses TRBV7-3 with TRBJ2-4; 14 nucleotides line up with TRBD2. This CDR3 has 14 amino acids. Germline CDR1 and CDR2: SGHTA and FQGTGA. J lost 8 bases, V lost 4 bases, and 1 base had no gene match. The CDR3 DNA follows: TGTGCCAGCAGCTCGGGACTAGCGGGAGACATTCAGTACTTC. This encodes CASSSGLAGDIQYF.

The J gene is TRBJ1-1, the V gene TRBV5-1; TRBD1 aligns across 8 bases. V shed 4 bases and J 0 bases; nucleotides not matched to a gene: 11. The CDR3 consists of 17 residues. CDR1 is SGHRS, CDR2 YFSETQ, per germline. CDR3 in amino acids: CASSAQGGAVMNTEAFF. The CDR3 DNA reads as TGCGCCAGCAGCGCACAGGGGGGAGCGGTTATGAACACTGAAGCTTTCTTT. The whole variable domain, remainder taken from reference TRBV5-1 and TRBJ1-1, is KAGVTQTPRYLIKTRGQQVTLSCSPISGHRSVSWYQQTPGQGLQFLFEYFSETQRNKGNFPGRFSGRQFSNSRSEMNVSTLELGDSALYLCASSAQGGAVMNTEAFFGQGTRLTVV.

This clone was recorded a few times. The chain joins TRBV27 to TRBJ1-1; D possibly corresponds to TRBD1 (5 bases). This CDR3 region has 14 residues. V was cut by 5 bases and J by 4 bases, with 14 bases left in between. Germline CDR1 and CDR2: MNHEY and SMNVEV (reference sequence). CDR3: CASSASRGGTEAFF. The CDR3 DNA reads as TGTGCCAGCAGTGCCTCCCGGGGGGGCACTGAAGCTTTCTTT.

This clone was seen a few times. The V gene is TRBV7-2, the J gene TRBJ1-1; TRBD1 agrees at 7 bases. With 4 bases clipped from V and 10 bases from J, the junction kept 9 bases outside the gene matches. The germline CDR1 and CDR2 sequences are SGHTA and FQGNSA. The CDR3 has 13 amino acids. CDR3 DNA sequence: TGTGCCAGCAGCTACACAGGGGCGGGGGGAGCTTTCTTT. Protein: CASSYTGAGGAFF.

This chain links TRBV27 with TRBJ2-5; a possible D gene is TRBD2 (6 bases). The CDR3 is 14 residues long. Germline V gene data show CDR1 as MNHEY and CDR2 as SMNVEV (reference sequence). Trimming took 1 base from V and 5 from J, leaving 11 bases between them. CDR3 DNA: TGTGCCAGCAGTTTATGGTTAGGAGGGGAGACCCAGTACTTC. Encoded protein: CASSLWLGGETQYF.

The rearrangement uses TRBV9 and TRBJ2-2; tentatively, D is TRBD1 (7 bases). Deletions cut 4 bases from V and 5 bases from J, with 15 bases between. There are 15 residues in the CDR3. Germline lookup yields CDR1 SGDLS and CDR2 YYNGEE. CDR3 protein: CASSPQGGATGELFF. DNA of the CDR3: TGTGCCAGCAGCCCCCAGGGGGGCGCGACCGGGGAGCTGTTTTTT.

The J gene is TRBJ2-3, the V gene TRBV5-4, with TRBD2 matching 9 bases. Germline V gives CDR1 SGHNT, CDR2 YYREEE (reference sequence). The CDR3 runs 16 residues. V shed 4 bases, J shed 0 bases, and the junction held 6 bases outside the gene matches. CDR3 coding DNA: TGTGCCAGCAGCCAGAGACTAGCGGTCAGCACAGATACGCAGTATTTT. It codes for CASSQRLAVSTDTQYF.